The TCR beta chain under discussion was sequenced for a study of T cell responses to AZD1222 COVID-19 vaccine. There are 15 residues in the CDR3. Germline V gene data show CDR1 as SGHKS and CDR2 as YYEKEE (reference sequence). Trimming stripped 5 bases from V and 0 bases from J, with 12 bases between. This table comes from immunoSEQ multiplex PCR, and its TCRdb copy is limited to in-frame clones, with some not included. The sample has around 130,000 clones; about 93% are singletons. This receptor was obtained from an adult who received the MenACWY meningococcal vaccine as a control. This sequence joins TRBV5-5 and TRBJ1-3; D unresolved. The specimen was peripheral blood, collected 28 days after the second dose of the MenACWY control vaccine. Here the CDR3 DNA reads TGTGCCAGCAGGAGGCAAGCGACCTCTGGAAACACCATATATTTT. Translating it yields CASRRQATSGNTIYF.